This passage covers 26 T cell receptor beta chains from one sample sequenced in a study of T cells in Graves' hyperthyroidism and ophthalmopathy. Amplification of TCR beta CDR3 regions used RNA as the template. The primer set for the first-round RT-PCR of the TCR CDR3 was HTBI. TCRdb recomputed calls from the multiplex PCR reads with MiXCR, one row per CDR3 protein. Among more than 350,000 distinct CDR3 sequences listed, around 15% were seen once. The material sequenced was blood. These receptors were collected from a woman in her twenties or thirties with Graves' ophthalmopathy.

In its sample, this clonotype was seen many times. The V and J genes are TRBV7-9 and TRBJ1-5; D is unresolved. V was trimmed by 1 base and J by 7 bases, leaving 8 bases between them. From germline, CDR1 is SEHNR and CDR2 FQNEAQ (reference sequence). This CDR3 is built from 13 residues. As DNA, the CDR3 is TGTGCCAGCAGCTTAGACCTGGGGCAGCCCCAGCATTTT. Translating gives CASSLDLGQPQHF.

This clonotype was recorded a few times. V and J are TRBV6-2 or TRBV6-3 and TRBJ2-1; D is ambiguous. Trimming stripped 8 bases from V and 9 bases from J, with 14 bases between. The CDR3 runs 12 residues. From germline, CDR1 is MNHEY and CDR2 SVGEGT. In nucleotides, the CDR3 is TGTGCCAGCGGTCGAGCCGGGCCTGAGCAGTTCTTC. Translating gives CASGRAGPEQFF.

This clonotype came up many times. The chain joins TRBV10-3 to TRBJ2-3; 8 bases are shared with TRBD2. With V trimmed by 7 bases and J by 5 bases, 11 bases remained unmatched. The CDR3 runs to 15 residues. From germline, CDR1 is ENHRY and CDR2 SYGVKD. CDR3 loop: CAIKGLGTWGDTQYF. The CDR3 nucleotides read TGTGCCATCAAGGGACTAGGTACTTGGGGAGATACGCAGTATTTT.

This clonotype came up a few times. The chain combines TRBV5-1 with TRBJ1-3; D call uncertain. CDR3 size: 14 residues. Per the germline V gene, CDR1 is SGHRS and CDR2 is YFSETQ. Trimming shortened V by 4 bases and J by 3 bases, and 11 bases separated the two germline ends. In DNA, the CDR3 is TGCGCCAGCAGCCCCTACCAAGGTGGAAACACCATATATTTT. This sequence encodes CASSPYQGGNTIYF.

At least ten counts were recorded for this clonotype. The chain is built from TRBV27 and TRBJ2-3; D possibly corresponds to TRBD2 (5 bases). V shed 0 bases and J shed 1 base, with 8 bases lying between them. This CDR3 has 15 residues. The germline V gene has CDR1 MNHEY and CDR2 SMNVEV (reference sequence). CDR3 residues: CASSLSGSGTDTQYF. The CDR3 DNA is TGTGCCAGCAGTTTATCAGGGAGTGGCACAGATACGCAGTATTTT.

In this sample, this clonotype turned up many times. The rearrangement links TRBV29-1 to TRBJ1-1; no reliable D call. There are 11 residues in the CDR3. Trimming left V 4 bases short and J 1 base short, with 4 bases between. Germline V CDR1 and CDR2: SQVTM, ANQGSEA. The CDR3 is CSVGRNTEAFF. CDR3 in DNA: TGCAGCGTTGGAAGGAACACTGAAGCTTTCTTT.

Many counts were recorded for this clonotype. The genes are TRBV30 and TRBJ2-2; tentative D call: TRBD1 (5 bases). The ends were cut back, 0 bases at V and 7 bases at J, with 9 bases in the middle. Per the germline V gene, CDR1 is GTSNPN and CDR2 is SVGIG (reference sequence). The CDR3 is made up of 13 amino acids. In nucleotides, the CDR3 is TGTGCCTGGAGTGTAGTAGGGGACGGGGAGCTGTTTTTT. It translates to CAWSVVGDGELFF.

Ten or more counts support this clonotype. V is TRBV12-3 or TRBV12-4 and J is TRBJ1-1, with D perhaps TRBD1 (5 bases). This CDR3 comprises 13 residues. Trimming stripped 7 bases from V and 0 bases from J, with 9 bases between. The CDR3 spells CASKTGMNTEAFF. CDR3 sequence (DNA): TGTGCCAGCAAAACAGGTATGAACACTGAAGCTTTCTTT.

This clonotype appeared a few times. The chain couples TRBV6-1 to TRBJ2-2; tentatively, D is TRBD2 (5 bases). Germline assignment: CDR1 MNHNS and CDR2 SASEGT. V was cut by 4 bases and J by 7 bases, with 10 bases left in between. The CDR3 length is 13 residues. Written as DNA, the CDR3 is TGTGCCAGCAGTGTAACTAGTAACGGGGAGCTGTTTTTT. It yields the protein CASSVTSNGELFF.

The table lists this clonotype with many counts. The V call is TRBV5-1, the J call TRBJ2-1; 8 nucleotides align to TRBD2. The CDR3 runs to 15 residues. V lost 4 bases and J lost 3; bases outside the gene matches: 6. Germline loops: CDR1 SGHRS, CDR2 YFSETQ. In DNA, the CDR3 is TGCGCCAGCAGCATGACTAGCGCGGTCTACAATGAGCAGTTCTTC. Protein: CASSMTSAVYNEQFF.

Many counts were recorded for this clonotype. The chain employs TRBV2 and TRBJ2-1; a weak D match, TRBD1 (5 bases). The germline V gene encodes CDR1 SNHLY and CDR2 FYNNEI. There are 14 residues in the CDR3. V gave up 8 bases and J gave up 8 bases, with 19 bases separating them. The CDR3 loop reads CASEQDLRADEQFF. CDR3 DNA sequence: TGTGCCAGCGAACAGGACCTTAGGGCCGATGAGCAGTTCTTC.

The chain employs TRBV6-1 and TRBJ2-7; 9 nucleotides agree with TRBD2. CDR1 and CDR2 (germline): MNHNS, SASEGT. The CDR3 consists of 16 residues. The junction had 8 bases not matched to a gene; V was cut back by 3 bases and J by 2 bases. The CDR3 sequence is CASSEFSGSSTYEQYF. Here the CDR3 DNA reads TGTGCCAGCAGTGAGTTTAGCGGGAGCTCTACCTACGAGCAGTACTTC.

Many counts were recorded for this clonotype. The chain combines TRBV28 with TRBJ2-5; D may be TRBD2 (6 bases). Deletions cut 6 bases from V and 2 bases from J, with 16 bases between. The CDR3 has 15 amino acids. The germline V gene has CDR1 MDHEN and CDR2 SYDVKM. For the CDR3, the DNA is TGTGCCAGCAGCCTTGGGGGTAGCGGACAAGAGACCCAGTACTTC. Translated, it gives CASSLGGSGQETQYF.

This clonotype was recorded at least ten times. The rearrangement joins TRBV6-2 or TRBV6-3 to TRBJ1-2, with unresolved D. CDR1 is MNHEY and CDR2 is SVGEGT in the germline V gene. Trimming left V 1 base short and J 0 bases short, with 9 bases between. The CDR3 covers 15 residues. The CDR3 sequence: CASSYFGVANYGYTF. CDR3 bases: TGTGCCAGCAGTTACTTTGGGGTAGCTAACTATGGCTACACCTTC.

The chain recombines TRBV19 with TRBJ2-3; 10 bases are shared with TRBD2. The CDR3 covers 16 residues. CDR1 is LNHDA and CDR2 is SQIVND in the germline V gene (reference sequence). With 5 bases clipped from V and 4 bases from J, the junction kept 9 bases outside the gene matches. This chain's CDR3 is CASSVQSGGAADTQYF. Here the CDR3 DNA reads TGTGCCAGTAGTGTCCAGAGCGGGGGGGCGGCAGATACGCAGTATTTT.

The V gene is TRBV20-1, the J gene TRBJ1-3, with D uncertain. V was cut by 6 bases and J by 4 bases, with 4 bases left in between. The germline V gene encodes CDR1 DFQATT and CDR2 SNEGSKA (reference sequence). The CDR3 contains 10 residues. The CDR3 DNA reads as TGCAGTGCCCTAGGAAACACCATATATTTT. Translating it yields CSALGNTIYF.

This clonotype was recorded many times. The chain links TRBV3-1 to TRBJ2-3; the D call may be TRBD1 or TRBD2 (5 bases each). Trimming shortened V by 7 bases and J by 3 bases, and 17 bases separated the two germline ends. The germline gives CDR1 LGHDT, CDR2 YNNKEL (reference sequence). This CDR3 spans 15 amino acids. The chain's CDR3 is CASTTSGGDTDTQYF. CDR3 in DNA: TGTGCCAGCACCACAAGTGGGGGAGATACAGATACGCAGTATTTT.

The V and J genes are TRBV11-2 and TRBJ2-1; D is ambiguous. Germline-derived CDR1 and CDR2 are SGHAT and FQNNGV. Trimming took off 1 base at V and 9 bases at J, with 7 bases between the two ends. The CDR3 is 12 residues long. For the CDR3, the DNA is TGTGCCAGCAGCTTAGGCGTCAGTGAGCAGTTCTTC. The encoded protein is CASSLGVSEQFF.

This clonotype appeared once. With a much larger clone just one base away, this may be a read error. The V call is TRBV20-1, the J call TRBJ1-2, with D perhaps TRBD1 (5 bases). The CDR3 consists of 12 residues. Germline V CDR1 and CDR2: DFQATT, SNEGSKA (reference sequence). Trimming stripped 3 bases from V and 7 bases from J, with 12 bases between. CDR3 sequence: CSASRDPLGYTF. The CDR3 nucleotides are TGCAGTGCTAGTCGGGACCCTCTTGGCTACACCTTC.

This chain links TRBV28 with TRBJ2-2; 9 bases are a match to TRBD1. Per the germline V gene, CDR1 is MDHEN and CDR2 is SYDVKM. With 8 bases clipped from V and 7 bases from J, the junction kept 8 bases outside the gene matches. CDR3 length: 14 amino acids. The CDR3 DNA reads TGTGCCAGCTGGACAGGGGTGGTTAACGGGGAGCTGTTTTTT. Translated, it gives CASWTGVVNGELFF. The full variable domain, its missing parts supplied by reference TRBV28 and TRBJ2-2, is DVKVTQSSRYLVKRTGEKVFLECVQDMDHENMFWYRQDPGLGLRLIYFSYDVKMKEKGDIPEGYSVSREKKERFSLILESASTNQTSMYLCASWTGVVNGELFFGEGSRLTVL.

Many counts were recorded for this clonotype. The CDR3 region has the DNA TGTGCCTGGAGTGAGGGCGGAGCCGGCTACACCTTC. It translates to CAWSEGGAGYTF. This chain connects TRBV30 to TRBJ1-2; D is uncertain. Germline CDR1 GTSNPN, CDR2 SVGIG (reference sequence). The CDR3 sequence is 12 residues long. Deletions cut 1 base from V and 8 bases from J, with 11 bases between. The whole variable domain, filled in from reference TRBV30 and TRBJ1-2, reads SQTIHQWPATLVQPVGSPLSLECTVEGTSNPNLYWYRQAAGRGLQLLFYSVGIGQISSEVPQNLSASRPQDRQFILSSKKLLLSDSGFYLCAWSEGGAGYTFGSGTRLTVV.

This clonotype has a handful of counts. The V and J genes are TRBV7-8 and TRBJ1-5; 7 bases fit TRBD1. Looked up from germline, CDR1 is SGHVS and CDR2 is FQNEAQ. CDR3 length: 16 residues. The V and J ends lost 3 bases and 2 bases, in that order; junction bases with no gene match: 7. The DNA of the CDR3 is TGTGCCAGCAGCTTGACAGGGCTCCAAGGCAATCAGCCCCAGCATTTT. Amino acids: CASSLTGLQGNQPQHF.

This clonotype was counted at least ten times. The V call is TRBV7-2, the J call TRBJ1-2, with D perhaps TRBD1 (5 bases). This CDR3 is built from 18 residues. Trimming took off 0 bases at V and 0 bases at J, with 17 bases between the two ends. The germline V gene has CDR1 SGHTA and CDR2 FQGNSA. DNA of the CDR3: TGTGCCAGCAGCTTAGCGGATGAACGGGACCAAGCTAACTATGGCTACACCTTC. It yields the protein CASSLADERDQANYGYTF.

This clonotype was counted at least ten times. The CDR3 DNA follows: TGCAGTGCTAGTCCCACTGGGGCGACCCGGTCCAATCAGCCCCAGCATTTT. Its protein product is CSASPTGATRSNQPQHF. The V gene is TRBV20-1, the J gene TRBJ1-5, with D possibly TRBD1 on 5 matching bases. The CDR3 runs to 17 residues. Germline V gives CDR1 DFQATT, CDR2 SNEGSKA (reference sequence). Trimming cost V 3 bases and J 3 bases, with 21 bases left between them.

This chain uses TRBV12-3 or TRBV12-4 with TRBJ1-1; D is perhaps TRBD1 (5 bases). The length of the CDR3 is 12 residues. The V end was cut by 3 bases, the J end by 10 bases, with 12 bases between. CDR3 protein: CASSFGAAGAFF. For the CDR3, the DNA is TGTGCCAGCAGTTTTGGGGCGGCGGGAGCTTTCTTT.

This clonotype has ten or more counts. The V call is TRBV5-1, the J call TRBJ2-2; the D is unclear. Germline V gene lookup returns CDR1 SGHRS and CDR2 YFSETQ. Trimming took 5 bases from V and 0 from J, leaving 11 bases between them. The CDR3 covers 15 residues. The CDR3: CASREETTNTGELFF. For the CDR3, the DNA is TGCGCCAGCAGAGAAGAGACAACGAACACCGGGGAGCTGTTTTTT.